This entry concerns a single T cell receptor beta chain. The data were obtained in a study of regulatory T cells in long-lasting Graves disease. The CDR3 spans 15 residues. V gave up 7 bases and J gave up 4 bases; unmatched junction bases: 10. Germline CDR1 reads LNHDA; CDR2 reads SQIVND (reference sequence). Time point meaning: persistent/refractory GD, antithyroid drugs over 5 years with positive TRAb. The authors made the TCR library using RNA they extracted from PBMCs. Relying on iRepertoire HTBI primers and Arm-PCR of CDR3 regions, the team built TCR beta libraries. TCRdb reprocessed the multiplex PCR reads with MiXCR, giving one entry per CDR3 protein. The sample gives 500,000 to 700,000 distinct CDR3 sequences, around 30% of which show up once; around 42% is in the top ten.

Here the sequenced sample was peripheral blood mononuclear cells (PBMCs), taken when the disease was refractory, from a patient treated with antithyroid drugs. The receptor was derived from a female donor with Graves disease. The chain joins TRBV19 to TRBJ1-2; the match to TRBD1 covers 9 bases. CDR3 in DNA: TGTGCCAGTACCTCCGGGACAGGGAACTTCTATGGCTACACCTTC. Protein product: CASTSGTGNFYGYTF.